Below are 7 T cell receptor beta chains sequenced from a single sample in a study of blood T cell repertoires in COVID-19. Clones were sequenced by immunoSEQ multiplex PCR, and TCRdb holds only the in-frame ones, with some missing. The sample lists about 130,000 clones, around nine tenths occurring once. The sequencing input was peripheral blood. These receptors all come from a woman in her seventies with COVID-19, enrolled during active disease.

The rearrangement uses TRBV2 and TRBJ1-5; no clear D. The CDR3 is made up of 13 amino acids. Germline loops: CDR1 SNHLY, CDR2 FYNNEI. Trimming took 6 bases from V and 5 from J, leaving 11 bases between them. CDR3 loop: CASRQWIDQPQHF. The CDR3 DNA reads TGTGCCAGCAGACAGTGGATCGATCAGCCCCAGCATTTT.

The CDR3 is CASSHLAGGLETQYF. In DNA, the CDR3 is TGCGCCAGCAGCCATCTAGCGGGGGGGCTGGAGACCCAGTACTTC. This chain joins TRBV5-1 and TRBJ2-5, with 12 bases identical to TRBD2. Germline CDR1 and CDR2: SGHRS and YFSETQ. J was trimmed by 5 bases and V by 4 bases; bases with no gene match: 6. The CDR3 length is 15 residues. Full variable domain (missing parts from reference TRBV5-1 and TRBJ2-5): KAGVTQTPRYLIKTRGQQVTLSCSPISGHRSVSWYQQTPGQGLQFLFEYFSETQRNKGNFPGRFSGRQFSNSRSEMNVSTLELGDSALYLCASSHLAGGLETQYFGPGTRLLVL.

The chain has TRBV7-2 and TRBJ2-5, with 12 bases identical to TRBD2. CDR1 and CDR2 from the germline V gene are SGHTA and FQGNSA. The J segment lost 4 bases and the V segment lost 8 bases, leaving 11 bases of the junction unmatched. The CDR3 is 16 amino acids. The CDR3 loop reads CASARLGLAGGETQYF. In nucleotides, the CDR3 is TGTGCCAGCGCCCGACTGGGACTAGCGGGTGGAGAGACCCAGTACTTC.

The V call is TRBV19, the J call TRBJ2-6; D perhaps matches TRBD2 (6 bases). V shed 8 bases and J shed 4 bases, with 9 bases lying between them. Germline-derived CDR1 and CDR2 are LNHDA and SQIVND (reference sequence). The CDR3 has 13 residues. In DNA, the CDR3 is TGTGCCAGTGGGGAGGTGGGGGCCAACGTCCTGACTTTC. It specifies CASGEVGANVLTF.

The rearrangement links TRBV28 to TRBJ2-2; 11 bases are a match to TRBD1. The CDR3 runs 16 residues. Losses at the gene ends were 4 bases for V and 6 bases for J; bases not matched to a gene: 7. CDR1 and CDR2 (germline): MDHEN, SYDVKM. This CDR3 reads CASSSTGTGGPGELFF. In nucleotides, the CDR3 is TGTGCCAGCAGTTCAACCGGGACAGGGGGTCCCGGGGAGCTGTTTTTT.

CDR3 amino acids: CASSLGGARGYTF. The CDR3 DNA follows: TGTGCCAGCAGTTTAGGGGGGGCGCGAGGCTACACCTTC. The chain combines TRBV28 with TRBJ1-2, with a weak D call TRBD1 (6 bases). CDR3 length: 13 residues. The V gene lost 2 bases and the J gene lost 8 bases, with 12 bases spanning the gap. Germline loops: CDR1 MDHEN, CDR2 SYDVKM.

This chain connects TRBV27 to TRBJ1-3; the match to TRBD1 covers 8 bases. The CDR3 sequence is 14 residues long. The germline V gene has CDR1 MNHEY and CDR2 SMNVEV (reference sequence). J gave up 9 bases and V 5 bases, and 9 bases lay outside the gene matches. The CDR3 loop is CASSQQTGESTIYF. The CDR3 DNA reads as TGTGCCAGCAGTCAACAGACAGGGGAGAGCACCATATATTTT.